This TCR beta chain was sequenced during a study of T cell repertoires in ileal Crohn's disease. Study-wide background: Surgery for a complication: stricturing in 61%, penetrating in approximately 39%. The M6 sample came from neoterminal ileum during colonoscopy after surgery.

This clone was observed a few times. Its target is unknown. With 1 base removed from V and 1 base from J, the gap between germline ends came to 12 bases. CDR1 is SGHNT and CDR2 is YYREEE in the germline V gene (reference sequence). This CDR3 comprises 15 residues. Study results and limitations: Every patient over 26.8% clonality showed endoscopic recurrence.

Roughly 500 nanograms of biopsy DNA per sample underwent TCRB immunosequencing. TCRdb's table, derived via immunoSEQ multiplex PCR, lists solely in-frame clones and lacks some. This sample has 10,000 to 15,000 clones, with 82% found just once. Noted time point: neoterminal ileum biopsy at postoperative endoscopy, about 6 months after surgery. The sample comprised ileal tissue. The sequence was obtained from an adult with Crohn's disease. The chain recombines TRBV5-4 with TRBJ2-7; perhaps TRBD2 as D (6 bases). DNA of the CDR3: TGTGCCAGCAGCTTGAGGGCTAGCGAATCCTACGAGCAGTACTTC. This gives the protein CASSLRASESYEQYF.